Presented here are 24 T cell receptor beta chains from one specimen sequenced in a study of blood T cell repertoires in COVID-19. The protocol was immunoSEQ multiplex PCR, while the TCRdb copy is restricted to in-frame clones and leaves out a portion. The data show more than 25,000 clones, with about nine tenths seen just once and 7% to 10% held by the top ten. Sequenced: peripheral blood. The source is a man between 65 and 85 years old with active or convalescent COVID-19.

This sequence joins TRBV5-4 and TRBJ2-1; 7 nucleotides line up with TRBD2. Germline assignment: CDR1 SGHNT and CDR2 YYREEE (reference sequence). The junction had 6 bases not matched to a gene; V was cut back by 4 bases and J by 8 bases. The CDR3 consists of 13 residues. The CDR3 here is CASSLGREDEQFF. The CDR3, as DNA: TGTGCCAGCAGCCTAGGACGGGAGGATGAGCAGTTCTTC. The variable domain in full, completed from reference TRBV5-4 and TRBJ2-1, reads ETGVTQSPTHLIKTRGQQVTLRCSSQSGHNTVSWYQQALGQGPQFIFQYYREEENGRGNFPPRFSGLQFPNYSSELNVNALELDDSALYLCASSLGREDEQFFGPGTRLTVL.

The rearrangement uses TRBV24-1 and TRBJ2-7; TRBD1 matches at 8 bases. Losses at the gene ends were 5 bases for V and 0 bases for J; bases not matched to a gene: 8. From germline, CDR1 is KGHDR and CDR2 SFDVKD. The CDR3 is 16 amino acids. The CDR3 loop reads CATSVFYRGSSYEQYF. CDR3 nucleotide sequence: TGTGCCACCAGTGTCTTTTACAGGGGGAGCTCCTACGAGCAGTACTTC.

V and J are TRBV3-1 (or the pseudogene TRBV3-2) and TRBJ1-3, with unresolved D. This CDR3 has 13 amino acids. V shed 3 bases and J shed 3 bases, with 6 bases lying between them. CDR1 and CDR2 from the germline V gene are LGHDT and YNNKEL (reference sequence). The CDR3: CASSQFGGNTIYF. The CDR3 region has the DNA TGTGCCAGCAGCCAGTTCGGTGGAAACACCATATATTTT.

The chain employs TRBV27 and TRBJ2-1, with 8 bases aligning to TRBD2. Trimming took 1 base from V and 8 from J; bases not matched to a gene: 7. CDR1 is MNHEY and CDR2 is SMNVEV in the germline V gene (reference sequence). This CDR3 is 15 amino acids long. The CDR3 nucleotides read TGTGCCAGCAGTTTATTCGCGGGAGGTTTAGATGAGCAGTTCTTC. Translated, it gives CASSLFAGGLDEQFF.

The J gene is TRBJ2-1, the V gene TRBV11-2, with 8 bases fitting TRBD2. Germline lookup yields CDR1 SGHAT and CDR2 FQNNGV. This CDR3 is 17 amino acids long. V was pared by 5 bases and J by 7 bases, with 16 bases of the junction left unmatched. CDR3: CASSLKLAEGGWNEQFF. For the CDR3, the DNA is TGTGCCAGCAGCCTCAAACTAGCGGAGGGGGGGTGGAATGAGCAGTTCTTC.

The chain couples TRBV10-3 to TRBJ2-5; the match to TRBD1 covers 8 bases. V lost 6 bases and J lost 1; bases outside the gene matches: 4. The CDR3 sequence is 14 residues long. Germline CDR1 is ENHRY and CDR2 is SYGVKD. This CDR3 is CAIRTGAPQETQYF. The CDR3 coding sequence is TGTGCCATCAGGACAGGGGCCCCCCAAGAGACCCAGTACTTC.

The V and J genes are TRBV7-9 and TRBJ2-7, with D perhaps matching TRBD2 (5 bases). V lost 5 bases to trimming and J lost 8 bases, with 13 bases between them. The CDR3 has 12 residues. Germline values: CDR1 SEHNR, CDR2 FQNEAQ (reference sequence). CDR3 protein: CASSQSGVQQYF. The CDR3 region has the DNA TGTGCCAGCAGCCAATCCGGGGTACAGCAGTACTTC.

The chain is built from TRBV30 and TRBJ2-7; tentatively, D is TRBD2 (6 bases). From germline, CDR1 is GTSNPN and CDR2 SVGIG (reference sequence). The CDR3 extends over 14 amino acids. V shed 0 bases and J shed 3 bases, with 12 bases lying between them. The CDR3 protein is CAWSVGSSGYEQYF. The CDR3 bases are TGTGCCTGGAGTGTAGGGAGTAGCGGCTACGAGCAGTACTTC.

The rearrangement uses TRBV29-1 and TRBJ1-1; D might be TRBD1 (5 bases). This CDR3 is built from 13 residues. Trimming took off 7 bases at V and 4 bases at J, with 16 bases between the two ends. Germline V lookup: CDR1 SQVTM, CDR2 ANQGSEA. The CDR3 is CSAQGGGGTEAFF. DNA for the CDR3: TGCAGCGCTCAGGGTGGCGGGGGCACTGAAGCTTTCTTT.

This clone was counted only a few times. This sequence joins TRBV28 and TRBJ2-5; D remains unclear. The CDR3 has 11 amino acids. V lost 5 bases and J 5 bases, leaving 6 bases between the germline ends. Per germline, CDR1 MDHEN and CDR2 SYDVKM. For the CDR3, the DNA is TGTGCCAGCAGTCCCCGTGAGACCCAGTACTTC. It specifies CASSPRETQYF. Full variable domain (outside the CDR3, taken from reference TRBV28 and TRBJ2-5): DVKVTQSSRYLVKRTGEKVFLECVQDMDHENMFWYRQDPGLGLRLIYFSYDVKMKEKGDIPEGYSVSREKKERFSLILESASTNQTSMYLCASSPRETQYFGPGTRLLVL.

The chain recombines TRBV10-3 with TRBJ1-1; no clear D. The ends were cut back, 5 bases at V and 6 bases at J, with 16 bases in the middle. CDR1 ENHRY and CDR2 SYGVKD come from the germline V gene. CDR3 length: 14 residues. In DNA, the CDR3 is TGTGCCATCAGTTTGGACCGGTCGAGGGCTGAAGCTTTCTTT. Encoded protein: CAISLDRSRAEAFF.

The chain links TRBV5-8 to TRBJ1-5, with 10 bases identical to TRBD1. Looked up from germline, CDR1 is SGHTS and CDR2 is YDEGEE. The V gene end was trimmed by 4 bases and the J gene end by 8 bases; junction bases not matched to a gene: 18. The CDR3 is 18 residues long. CDR3 sequence (DNA): TGTGCCAGCAGCCCCCGGGACAGGGGCTTTGCCCTCCGAGAGCCCCAGCATTTT. As protein: CASSPRDRGFALREPQHF.

V gene TRBV5-1 combines with J gene TRBJ1-2; unclear D gene. Trimming removed 0 bases from V and 7 bases from J, with 7 bases in between. The CDR3 sequence is 12 residues long. Germline CDR1 SGHRS, CDR2 YFSETQ. The CDR3 DNA follows: TGCGCCAGCAGCTTGGACGGTGTTGGCTACACCTTC. Translating gives CASSLDGVGYTF.

The chain employs TRBV29-1 and TRBJ1-1, with a weak D call TRBD1 (6 bases). Between the trimmed V and J ends, which lost 2 bases and 1 base, there was a span of 11 bases. The CDR3 has 14 residues. CDR1 is SQVTM, CDR2 ANQGSEA, per germline. CDR3 region: CSVENRDGNTEAFF. CDR3 nucleotide sequence: TGCAGCGTTGAAAACAGGGACGGGAACACTGAAGCTTTCTTT.

This clone was seen once. The chain has TRBV19 and TRBJ2-1, with D perhaps matching TRBD2 (5 bases). Trimming removed 2 bases from V and 4 bases from J, with 12 bases in between. CDR1 and CDR2 from the germline V gene are LNHDA and SQIVND (reference sequence). The CDR3 is 15 amino acids. CDR3 loop: CASSIMRAPYNEQFF. In DNA form, the CDR3 reads TGTGCCAGTAGTATAATGCGGGCACCGTACAATGAGCAGTTCTTC. The variable domain in full, completed from reference TRBV19 and TRBJ2-1, reads DGGITQSPKYLFRKEGQNVTLSCEQNLNHDAMYWYRQDPGQGLRLIYYSQIVNDFQKGDIAEGYSVSREKKESFPLTVTSAQKNPTAFYLCASSIMRAPYNEQFFGPGTRLTVL.

DNA for the CDR3: TGTGCCAGCAGAAAAACCCTCACAGGGGGAGGAGGCTACACCTTC. It codes for CASRKTLTGGGGYTF. The chain joins TRBV27 to TRBJ1-2; TRBD1 matches at 8 bases. CDR3 length equals 15 residues. CDR1 and CDR2 (germline): MNHEY, SMNVEV (reference sequence). V shed 6 bases, J shed 8 bases, and the junction held 14 bases outside the gene matches.

This chain joins TRBV7-2 and TRBJ2-7; 7 nucleotides line up with TRBD2. The germline V gene has CDR1 SGHTA and CDR2 FQGNSA. CDR3 length equals 13 residues. The V gene end was trimmed by 6 bases and the J gene end by 6 bases; junction bases not matched to a gene: 8. The DNA of the CDR3 is TGTGCCAGCAGTTCCAGCCGCGGGGGCGAGCAGTACTTC. Its translation: CASSSSRGGEQYF.

The J gene is TRBJ2-1, the V gene TRBV10-2; 11 bases are shared with TRBD1. This CDR3 region has 16 residues. Germline V lookup: CDR1 WSHSY, CDR2 SAAADI. Germline trimming cut 4 bases from V and 3 bases from J; bases unmatched to any gene: 5. CDR3 protein: CASSGSGTGGYNEQFF. The DNA for the CDR3 is TGCGCCAGCAGTGGTTCTGGGACAGGGGGCTACAATGAGCAGTTCTTC.

The rearrangement uses TRBV12-3 or TRBV12-4 and TRBJ1-1; D is unclear. Trimming removed 7 bases from V and 10 bases from J, with 16 bases in between. The CDR3 loop spans 12 amino acids. CDR3 bases: TGTGCCAGCAATATAGGTGGATCGGGAGCTTTCTTT. It yields the protein CASNIGGSGAFF.

V and J are TRBV3-1 (or the pseudogene TRBV3-2) and TRBJ1-1; TRBD1 aligns across 11 bases. CDR1 LGHDT and CDR2 YNNKEL come from the germline V gene (reference sequence). Trimming took 2 bases from V and 4 from J; bases not matched to a gene: 3. CDR3 length equals 15 residues. The CDR3 bases are TGTGCCAGCAGCCAAAGGACAGGGGGCGCCACTGAAGCTTTCTTT. It translates to CASSQRTGGATEAFF.

The chain uses TRBV2 and TRBJ1-1, with D maybe TRBD1 (5 bases). The germline V gene encodes CDR1 SNHLY and CDR2 FYNNEI. Trimming took 7 bases from V and 0 from J, leaving 12 bases between them. The CDR3 has 14 amino acids. The chain's CDR3 is CASMIGGMNTEAFF. DNA for the CDR3: TGTGCCAGCATGATCGGGGGGATGAACACTGAAGCTTTCTTT.

The chain combines TRBV5-4 with TRBJ1-1; 8 bases line up with TRBD1. CDR3 size: 13 residues. Germline-derived CDR1 and CDR2 are SGHNT and YYREEE (reference sequence). The V and J ends lost 0 bases and 8 bases, in that order; junction bases with no gene match: 3. The CDR3 region is CASSLGGTGEAFF. CDR3 sequence (DNA): TGTGCCAGCAGCTTGGGGGGGACAGGAGAAGCTTTCTTT.

This clone was seen only a few times. V usage is TRBV7-2 and J usage is TRBJ1-1; TRBD1 is a possible D gene (5 bases). V shed 7 bases and J shed 1 base, with 16 bases lying between them. This CDR3 has 15 amino acids. Germline V CDR1 and CDR2: SGHTA, FQGNSA. The CDR3 sequence is CASTRGGIPNTEAFF. The DNA of the CDR3 is TGTGCCAGCACGCGGGGGGGAATTCCGAACACTGAAGCTTTCTTT.

Only a few counts were recorded for this clone. The V and J genes are TRBV9 and TRBJ1-1; D gene uncertain. This CDR3 region has 15 residues. Trimming took off 4 bases at V and 0 bases at J, with 13 bases between the two ends. Germline lookup yields CDR1 SGDLS and CDR2 YYNGEE. The CDR3 here is CASSSGGFMNTEAFF. CDR3 coding DNA: TGTGCCAGCAGCTCGGGTGGGTTCATGAACACTGAAGCTTTCTTT.